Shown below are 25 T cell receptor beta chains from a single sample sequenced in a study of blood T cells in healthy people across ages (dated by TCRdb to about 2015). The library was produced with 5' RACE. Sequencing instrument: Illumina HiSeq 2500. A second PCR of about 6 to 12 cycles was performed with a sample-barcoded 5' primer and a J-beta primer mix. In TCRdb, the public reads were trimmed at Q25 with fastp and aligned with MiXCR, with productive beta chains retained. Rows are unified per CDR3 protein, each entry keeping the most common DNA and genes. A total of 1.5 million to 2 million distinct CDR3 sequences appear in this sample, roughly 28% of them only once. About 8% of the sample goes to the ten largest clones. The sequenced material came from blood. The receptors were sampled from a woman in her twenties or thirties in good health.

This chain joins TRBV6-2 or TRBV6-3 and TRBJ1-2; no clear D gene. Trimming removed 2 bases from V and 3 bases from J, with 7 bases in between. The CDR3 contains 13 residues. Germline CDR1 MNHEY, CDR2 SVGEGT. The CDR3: CASSYPGDYGYTF. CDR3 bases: TGTGCCAGCAGTTACCCCGGGGACTATGGCTACACCTTC.

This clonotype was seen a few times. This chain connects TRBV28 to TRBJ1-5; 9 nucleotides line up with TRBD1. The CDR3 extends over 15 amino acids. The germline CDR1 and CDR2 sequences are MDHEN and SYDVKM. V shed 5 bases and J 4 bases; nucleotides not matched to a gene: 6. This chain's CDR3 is CASSTEGQGNQPQHF. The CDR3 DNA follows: TGTGCCAGCAGTACCGAGGGACAGGGAAATCAGCCCCAGCATTTT.

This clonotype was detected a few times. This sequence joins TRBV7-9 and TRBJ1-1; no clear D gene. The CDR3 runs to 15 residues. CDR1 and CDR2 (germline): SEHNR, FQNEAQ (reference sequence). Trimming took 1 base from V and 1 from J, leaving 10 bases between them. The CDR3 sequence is CASSLDGRGNTEAFF. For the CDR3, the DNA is TGTGCCAGCAGCTTAGACGGCAGAGGGAACACTGAAGCTTTCTTT.

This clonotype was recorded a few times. Here the CDR3 reads CASSRNGARSYEQYF. CDR3 nucleotide sequence: TGCGCCAGCAGCCGTAACGGGGCTAGGTCCTACGAGCAGTACTTC. The chain combines TRBV5-1 with TRBJ2-7; D may correspond to TRBD1 or TRBD2 (5 bases each). There are 15 residues in the CDR3. V lost 4 bases, J lost 1 base, and 15 bases lay in between. Germline loops: CDR1 SGHRS, CDR2 YFSETQ.

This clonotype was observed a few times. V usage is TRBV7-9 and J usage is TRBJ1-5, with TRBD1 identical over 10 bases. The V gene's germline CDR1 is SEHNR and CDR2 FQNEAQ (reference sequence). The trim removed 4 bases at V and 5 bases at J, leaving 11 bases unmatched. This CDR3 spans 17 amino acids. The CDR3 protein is CASSSDAWGTGDQPQHF. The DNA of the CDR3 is TGTGCCAGCAGCTCAGATGCTTGGGGGACAGGGGATCAGCCCCAGCATTTT.

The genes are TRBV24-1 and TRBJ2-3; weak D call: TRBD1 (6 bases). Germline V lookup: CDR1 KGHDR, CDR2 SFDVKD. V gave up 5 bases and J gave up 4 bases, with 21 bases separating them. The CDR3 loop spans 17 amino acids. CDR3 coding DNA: TGTGCCACCAGTGCCTCGCCCCCAACAGGGTACGCAGATACGCAGTATTTT. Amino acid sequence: CATSASPPTGYADTQYF.

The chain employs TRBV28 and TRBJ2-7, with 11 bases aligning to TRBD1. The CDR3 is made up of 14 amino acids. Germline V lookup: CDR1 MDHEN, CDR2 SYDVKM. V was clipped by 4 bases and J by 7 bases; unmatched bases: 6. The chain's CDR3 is CASSSPGQGEEQYF. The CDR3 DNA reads TGTGCCAGCAGTTCACCGGGACAGGGGGAAGAGCAGTACTTC.

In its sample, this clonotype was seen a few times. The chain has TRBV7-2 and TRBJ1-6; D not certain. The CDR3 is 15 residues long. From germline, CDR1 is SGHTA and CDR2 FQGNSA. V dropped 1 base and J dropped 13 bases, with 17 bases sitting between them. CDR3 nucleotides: TGTGCCAGCAGCTTAGAACCGGGCACCTACGGGCCCCTCCACTTT. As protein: CASSLEPGTYGPLHF.

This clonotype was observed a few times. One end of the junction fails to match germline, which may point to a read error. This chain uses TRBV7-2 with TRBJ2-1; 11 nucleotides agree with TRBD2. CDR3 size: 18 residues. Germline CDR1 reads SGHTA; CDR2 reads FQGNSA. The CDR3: CASSTLLAGDSRVHEQFF. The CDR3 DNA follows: TGTGCCAGCAGCACACTACTAGCGGGAGATTCCCGGGTCCATGAACAGTTCTTC.

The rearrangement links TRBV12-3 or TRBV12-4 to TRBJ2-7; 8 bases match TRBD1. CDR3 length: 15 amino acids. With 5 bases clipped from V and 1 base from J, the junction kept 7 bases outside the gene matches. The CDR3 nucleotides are TGTGCCAGCAGTCCCGGGACAGGCAAATCCTACGAGCAGTACTTC. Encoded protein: CASSPGTGKSYEQYF.

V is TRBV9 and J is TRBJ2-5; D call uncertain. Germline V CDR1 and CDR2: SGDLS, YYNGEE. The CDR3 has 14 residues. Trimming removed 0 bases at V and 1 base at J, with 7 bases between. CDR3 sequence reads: CASSVELGQETQYF. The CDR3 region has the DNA TGTGCCAGCAGCGTAGAGTTGGGCCAAGAGACCCAGTACTTC. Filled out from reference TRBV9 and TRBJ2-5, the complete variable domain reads DSGVTQTPKHLITATGQRVTLRCSPRSGDLSVYWYQQSLDQGLQFLIQYYNGEERAKGNILERFSAQQFPDLHSELNLSSLELGDSALYFCASSVELGQETQYFGPGTRLLVL.

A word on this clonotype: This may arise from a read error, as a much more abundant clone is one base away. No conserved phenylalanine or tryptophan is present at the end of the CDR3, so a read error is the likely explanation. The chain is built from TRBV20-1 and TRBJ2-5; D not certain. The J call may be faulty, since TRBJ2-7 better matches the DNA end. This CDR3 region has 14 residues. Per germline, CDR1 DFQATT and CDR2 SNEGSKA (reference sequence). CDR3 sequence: CSALPNPEGHEQYL. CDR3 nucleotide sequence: TGCAGTGCCCTTCCCAACCCCGAAGGCCACGAGCAGTACTTA.

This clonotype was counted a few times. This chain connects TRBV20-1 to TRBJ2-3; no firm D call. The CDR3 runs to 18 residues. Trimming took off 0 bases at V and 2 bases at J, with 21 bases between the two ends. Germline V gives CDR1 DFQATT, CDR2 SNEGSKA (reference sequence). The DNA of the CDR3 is TGCAGTGCTAGAGACCCCTGGGTTACTGACGGAATCACAGATACGCAGTATTTT. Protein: CSARDPWVTDGITDTQYF.

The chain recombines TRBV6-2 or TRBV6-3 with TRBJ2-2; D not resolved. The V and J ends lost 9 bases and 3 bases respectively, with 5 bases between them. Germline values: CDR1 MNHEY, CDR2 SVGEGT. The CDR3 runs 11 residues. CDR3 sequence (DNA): TGTGCCAGTTGTGACACCGGGGAGCTGTTTTTT. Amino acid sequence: CASCDTGELFF.

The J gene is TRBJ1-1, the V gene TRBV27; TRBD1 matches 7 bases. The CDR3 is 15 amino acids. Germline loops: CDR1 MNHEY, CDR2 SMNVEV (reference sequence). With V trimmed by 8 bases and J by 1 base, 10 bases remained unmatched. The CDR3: CASGDRVLANTEAFF. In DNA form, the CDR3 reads TGTGCCAGCGGAGACAGGGTTCTGGCGAACACTGAAGCTTTCTTT.

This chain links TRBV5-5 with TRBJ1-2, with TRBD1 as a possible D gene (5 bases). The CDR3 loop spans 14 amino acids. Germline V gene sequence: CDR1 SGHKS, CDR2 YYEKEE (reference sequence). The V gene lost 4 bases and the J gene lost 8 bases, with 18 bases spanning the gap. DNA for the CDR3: TGTGCCAGCAGCACGGTGACCCAGGGTGGGGGCTACACCTTC. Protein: CASSTVTQGGGYTF.

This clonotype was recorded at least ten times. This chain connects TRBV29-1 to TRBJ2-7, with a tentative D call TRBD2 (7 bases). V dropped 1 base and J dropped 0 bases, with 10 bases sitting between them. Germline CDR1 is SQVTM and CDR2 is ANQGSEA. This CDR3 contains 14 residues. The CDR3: CSVEGGGYSYEQYF. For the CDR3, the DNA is TGCAGCGTTGAAGGCGGGGGCTACTCCTACGAGCAGTACTTC.

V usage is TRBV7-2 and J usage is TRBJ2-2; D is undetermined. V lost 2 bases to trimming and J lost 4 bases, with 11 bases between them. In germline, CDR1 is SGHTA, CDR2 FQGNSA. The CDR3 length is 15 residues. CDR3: CASSLYNASTGELFF. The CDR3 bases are TGTGCCAGCAGCTTATATAACGCCAGCACCGGGGAGCTGTTTTTT.

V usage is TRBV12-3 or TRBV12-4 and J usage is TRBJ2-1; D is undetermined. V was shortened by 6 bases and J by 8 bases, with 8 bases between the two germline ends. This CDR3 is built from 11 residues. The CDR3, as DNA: TGTGCCAGCAGCACCATTGATGAGCAGTTCTTC. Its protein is CASSTIDEQFF.

For the CDR3, the DNA is TGTGCCAGCATGATTGGGAACACTGAAGCTTTCTTT. Protein: CASMIGNTEAFF. J is TRBJ1-1 and V is TRBV12-3 or TRBV12-4; no firm D call. V shed 7 bases and J shed 1 base, with 7 bases lying between them. The CDR3 spans 12 residues.

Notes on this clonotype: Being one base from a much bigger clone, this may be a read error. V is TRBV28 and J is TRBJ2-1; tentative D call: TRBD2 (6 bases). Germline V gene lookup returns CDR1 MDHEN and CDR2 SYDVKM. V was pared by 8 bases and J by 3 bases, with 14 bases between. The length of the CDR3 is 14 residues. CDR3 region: CASQIRENYNEQFF. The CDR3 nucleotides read TGTGCCAGCCAGATTCGGGAGAACTACAATGAGCAGTTCTTC.

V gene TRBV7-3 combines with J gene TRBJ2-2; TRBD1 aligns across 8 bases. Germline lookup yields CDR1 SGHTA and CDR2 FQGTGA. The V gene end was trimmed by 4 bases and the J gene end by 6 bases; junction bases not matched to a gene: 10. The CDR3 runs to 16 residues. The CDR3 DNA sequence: TGTGCCAGCAGCTCGAGTCCCGGACAGGGCCCCGGGGAGCTGTTTTTT. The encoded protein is CASSSSPGQGPGELFF. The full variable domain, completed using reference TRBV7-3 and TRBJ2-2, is GAGVSQTPSNKVTEKGKYVELRCDPISGHTALYWYRQSLGQGPEFLIYFQGTGAADDSGLPNDRFFAVRPEGSVSTLKIQRTERGDSAVYLCASSSSPGQGPGELFFGEGSRLTVL.

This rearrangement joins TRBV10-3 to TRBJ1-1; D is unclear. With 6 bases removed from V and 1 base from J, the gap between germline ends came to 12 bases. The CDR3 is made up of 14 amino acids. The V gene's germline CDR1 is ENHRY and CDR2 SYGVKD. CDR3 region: CAIRGSAENTEAFF. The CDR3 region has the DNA TGTGCCATCAGAGGTTCGGCGGAGAACACTGAAGCTTTCTTT.

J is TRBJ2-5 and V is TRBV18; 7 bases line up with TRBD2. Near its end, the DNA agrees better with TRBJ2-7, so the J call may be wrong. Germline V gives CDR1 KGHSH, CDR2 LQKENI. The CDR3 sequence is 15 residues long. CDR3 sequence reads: CASSPFGTTTYEQYF. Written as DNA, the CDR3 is TGTGCCAGCTCGCCTTTCGGGACTACTACCTACGAGCAGTACTTC.

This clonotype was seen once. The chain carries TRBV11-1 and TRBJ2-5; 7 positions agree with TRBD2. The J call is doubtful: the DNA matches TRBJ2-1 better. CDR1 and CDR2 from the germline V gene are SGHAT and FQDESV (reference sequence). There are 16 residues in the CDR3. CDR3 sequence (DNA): TGTGCCAGTACCCGGGGGGAGTACAGAAACCAAGAGACCCAGTTCTTC. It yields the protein CASTRGEYRNQETQFF.